What follows are 15 T cell receptor beta chains derived from one specimen sequenced in a study of vaccination effects on CD4 cells after COVID-19. Following 10 days of culture, CD4+ T cells were isolated. For these TCRs, the target antigens are not known. Sequenced by immunoSEQ multiplex PCR; TCRdb stores in-frame clones only, minus some. The repertoire holds about 76,000 clones, roughly three quarters seen once, with approximately 2% in the top ten. The specimen comprised CD4+ T cells from PBMCs cultured without peptide, sampled before COVID-19 vaccination. The receptors come from a human donor who received a COVID-19 vaccine.

V gene TRBV6-9 combines with J gene TRBJ2-7; possible D gene TRBD1, 6 bases. Germline values: CDR1 MNHGY, CDR2 SVAAGI. The CDR3 runs 9 residues. The CDR3 loop reads CARPGHKPV. CDR3 DNA sequence: TGTGCCAGACCGGGACACAAGCCAGTC.

The CDR3 protein is CASSPRDNFSNQPQHF. CDR3 nucleotides: TGTGCCAGCAGTCCCCGGGACAACTTTAGCAATCAGCCCCAGCATTTT. The rearrangement joins TRBV27 to TRBJ1-5; weak D call: TRBD1 (6 bases). Germline values: CDR1 MNHEY, CDR2 SMNVEV (reference sequence). Trimming shortened V by 5 bases and J by 0 bases, and 14 bases separated the two germline ends. This CDR3 comprises 16 residues.

The chain has TRBV29-1 and TRBJ1-2, with TRBD1 matching 8 bases. Germline loops: CDR1 SQVTM, CDR2 ANQGSEA. After removal of 7 bases from V and 4 bases from J, the junction contained 5 bases not matched to a gene. There are 12 residues in the CDR3. The DNA of the CDR3 is TGCAGCGCGGGACAGGCGTCCTATGGCTACACCTTC. Protein: CSAGQASYGYTF.

The chain employs TRBV3-1 (or the pseudogene TRBV3-2) and TRBJ2-7, with 10 bases fitting TRBD1. CDR1 LGHDT and CDR2 YNNKEL come from the germline V gene (reference sequence). The V and J ends lost 4 bases and 2 bases, in that order; junction bases with no gene match: 5. The CDR3 consists of 15 residues. The CDR3: CASSPGQGVAYEQYV. The CDR3 DNA sequence: TGTGCCAGCAGCCCAGGACAGGGGGTAGCCTACGAGCAGTACGTC.

The V call is TRBV7-3, the J call TRBJ2-3; perhaps D is TRBD1 or TRBD2 (5 bases each). This CDR3 region has 15 residues. V lost 1 base to trimming and J lost 2 bases, with 10 bases between them. CDR1 is SGHTA, CDR2 FQGTGA, per germline. The CDR3 loop is CASSLRGASTDTQYF. CDR3 DNA: TGTGCCAGCAGCTTAAGAGGGGCGTCCACAGATACGCAGTATTTT.

The rearrangement joins TRBV7-2 to TRBJ2-2, with D possibly being TRBD1 (5 bases). The CDR3 runs to 15 residues. Trimming left V 5 bases short and J 6 bases short, with 16 bases between. Germline V gene data show CDR1 as SGHTA and CDR2 as FQGNSA. CDR3 nucleotides: TGTGCCAGCAGCCTACGACAAGGGGTACCCGGGGAGCTGTTTTTT. It specifies CASSLRQGVPGELFF. Together with reference TRBV7-2 and TRBJ2-2, the CDR3 gives the full variable domain: GAGVSQSPSNKVTEKGKDVELRCDPISGHTALYWYRQSLGQGLEFLIYFQGNSAPDKSGLPSDRFSAERTGGSVSTLTIQRTQQEDSAVYLCASSLRQGVPGELFFGEGSRLTVL.

This clone has only one observation. V usage is TRBV6-5 and J usage is TRBJ1-4, with no clear D. This CDR3 is built from 13 residues. V was clipped by 6 bases and J by 2 bases, with 7 bases between them. Germline assignment: CDR1 MNHEY and CDR2 SVGAGI. The CDR3 loop reads CASRRQTNEKLFF. As DNA, the CDR3 is TGTGCCAGCAGGCGGCAGACTAATGAAAAACTGTTTTTT.

The chain uses TRBV30 and TRBJ1-3; no reliable D call. CDR1 is GTSNPN and CDR2 is SVGIG in the germline V gene (reference sequence). CDR3 length equals 13 residues. V lost 0 bases and J 0 bases, leaving 3 bases between the germline ends. CDR3 in amino acids: CAWSVNSGNTIYF. The CDR3 coding sequence is TGTGCCTGGAGTGTAAACTCTGGAAACACCATATATTTT.

This clone came up a few times. The chain links TRBV30 to TRBJ1-5; 7 bases map to TRBD1. Germline assignment: CDR1 GTSNPN and CDR2 SVGIG (reference sequence). The junction had 2 bases not matched to a gene; V was cut back by 3 bases and J by 3 bases. CDR3 length: 13 residues. The DNA for the CDR3 is TGTGCCTGGAGGGGACAGCACAATCAGCCCCAGCATTTT. Its protein is CAWRGQHNQPQHF.

The chain has TRBV3-1 (or the pseudogene TRBV3-2) and TRBJ2-7; TRBD2 aligns across 8 bases. The V and J ends lost 4 bases and 7 bases, in that order; junction bases with no gene match: 12. Germline lookup yields CDR1 LGHDT and CDR2 YNNKEL (reference sequence). This CDR3 has 15 amino acids. CDR3 region: CASSLTGGDSREQYV. For the CDR3, the DNA is TGTGCCAGCAGCCTCACCGGGGGGGACTCTCGAGAGCAGTACGTC.

The rearrangement uses TRBV24-1 and TRBJ2-5, with D tentatively TRBD2 (5 bases). The V gene's germline CDR1 is KGHDR and CDR2 SFDVKD. This CDR3 spans 15 amino acids. The germline V and J ends were trimmed by 5 bases and 0 bases, with 12 bases remaining between them. The CDR3 loop reads CATSVQEAHQETQYF. CDR3 sequence (DNA): TGTGCCACCAGTGTTCAGGAGGCCCACCAAGAGACCCAGTACTTC.

This clone has just one count. The V gene is TRBV30, the J gene TRBJ2-3, with TRBD1 matching over 7 bases. Germline V gene data show CDR1 as GTSNPN and CDR2 as SVGIG (reference sequence). This CDR3 contains 12 residues. The J segment lost 4 bases and the V segment lost 5 bases, leaving 3 bases of the junction unmatched. CDR3 sequence: CAWEGAADTQYF. In DNA, the CDR3 is TGTGCCTGGGAGGGGGCTGCAGATACGCAGTATTTT.

V and J are TRBV21-1 and TRBJ1-5; the table's D gene call, TRBD1, was not cross checked with the DNA. TRBV21-1 is described as a pseudogene. The CDR3 extends over 14 amino acids. CDR3 in DNA: TGTGCCAGCACCGGGACAGGGCAAAATCAGCCCCAGCATTTT. Amino acid sequence: CASTGTGQNQPQHF.

The genes are TRBV5-1 and TRBJ2-3; 9 bases are a match to TRBD2. The V gene end was trimmed by 5 bases and the J gene end by 2 bases; junction bases not matched to a gene: 12. CDR1 is SGHRS, CDR2 YFSETQ, per germline. This CDR3 has 17 residues. The CDR3, as DNA: TGCGCCAGCAGACATAGCGGGGGACCTTTTGCCACAGATACGCAGTATTTT. The encoded protein is CASRHSGGPFATDTQYF.

This chain uses TRBV18 with TRBJ1-5; D gene unclear. Between the trimmed V and J ends, which lost 4 bases and 4 bases, there was a span of 14 bases. CDR1 and CDR2 (germline): KGHSH, LQKENI. The CDR3 is 15 residues long. This CDR3 reads CASSLMAERNQPQHF. As DNA, the CDR3 is TGTGCCAGCTCACTAATGGCAGAGAGAAATCAGCCCCAGCATTTT.